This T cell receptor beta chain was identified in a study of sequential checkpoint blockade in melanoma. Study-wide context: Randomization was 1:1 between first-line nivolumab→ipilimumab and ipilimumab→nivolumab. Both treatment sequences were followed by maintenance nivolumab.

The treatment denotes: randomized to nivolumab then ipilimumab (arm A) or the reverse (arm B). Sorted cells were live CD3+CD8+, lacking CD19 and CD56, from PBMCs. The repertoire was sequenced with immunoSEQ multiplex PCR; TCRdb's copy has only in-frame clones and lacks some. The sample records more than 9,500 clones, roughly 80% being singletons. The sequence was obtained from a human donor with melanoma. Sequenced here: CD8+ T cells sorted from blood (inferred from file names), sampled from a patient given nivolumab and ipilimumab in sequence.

The CDR3 DNA reads as TGTGCCAGCAGTTTACGGGGGGCCAACTATGGCTACACCTTC. The encoded protein is CASSLRGANYGYTF. V is TRBV27 and J is TRBJ1-2, with a tentative D call TRBD1 (6 bases). Between the trimmed V and J ends, which lost 2 bases and 2 bases, there was a span of 9 bases. The CDR3 is 14 amino acids. Germline V gene data show CDR1 as MNHEY and CDR2 as SMNVEV (reference sequence).